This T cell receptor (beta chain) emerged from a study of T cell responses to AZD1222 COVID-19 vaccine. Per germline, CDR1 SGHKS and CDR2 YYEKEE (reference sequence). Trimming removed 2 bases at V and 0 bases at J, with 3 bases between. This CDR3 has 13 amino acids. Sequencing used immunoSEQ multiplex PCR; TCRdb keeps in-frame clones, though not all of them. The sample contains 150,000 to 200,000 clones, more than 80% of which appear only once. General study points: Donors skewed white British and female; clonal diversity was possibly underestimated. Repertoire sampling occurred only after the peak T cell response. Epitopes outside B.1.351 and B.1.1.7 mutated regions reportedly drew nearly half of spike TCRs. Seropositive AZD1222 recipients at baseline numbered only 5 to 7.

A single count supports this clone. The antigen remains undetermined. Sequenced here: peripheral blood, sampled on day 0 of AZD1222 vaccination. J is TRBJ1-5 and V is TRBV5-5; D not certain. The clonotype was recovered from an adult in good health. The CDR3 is CASSLNSNQPQHF. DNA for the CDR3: TGTGCCAGCAGCTTAAATAGCAATCAGCCCCAGCATTTT.